A single sample is the source of the 17 T cell receptor beta chains below, sequenced in a study of control samples from healthy donors and cancer patients. Profiled with immunoSEQ multiplex PCR; TCRdb holds only in-frame clones, not every one. This sample has 150,000 or so clones; roughly 92% occur once, and the top ten carry around 5.4%. Input material: blood. The receptors here all came from a man aged 18 to 29 in good health.

The chain carries TRBV2 and TRBJ2-7; 9 bases agree with TRBD1. V lost 11 bases to trimming and J lost 9 bases; unmatched junction nucleotides: 11. Germline CDR1 is SNHLY and CDR2 is FYNNEI. CDR3 length: 12 residues. CDR3 coding DNA: TGTGCCGGAAACGACAGGGGGAGTAGGCAGTACTTC. This translates into CAGNDRGSRQYF.

The DNA of the CDR3 is TGTGCCAGCAGTCAGGGCCGACGGACAGGGACTACTGAAGCTTTCTTT. Translated, it gives CASSQGRRTGTTEAFF. The V gene is TRBV7-9, the J gene TRBJ1-1; 8 nucleotides agree with TRBD1. CDR3 size: 16 residues. The germline gives CDR1 SEHNR, CDR2 FQNEAQ (reference sequence). With 6 bases clipped from V and 5 bases from J, the junction kept 14 bases outside the gene matches.

The chain joins TRBV27 to TRBJ1-1; D perhaps matches TRBD1 (6 bases). Trimming stripped 1 base from V and 7 bases from J, with 10 bases between. Germline CDR1 is MNHEY and CDR2 is SMNVEV (reference sequence). This CDR3 spans 13 amino acids. CDR3 in amino acids: CASSLWGAHEAFF. Here the CDR3 DNA reads TGTGCCAGCAGTTTATGGGGGGCCCATGAAGCTTTCTTT.

The chain has TRBV4-2 and TRBJ2-5; D uncertain. The CDR3 sequence is 13 residues long. Germline V CDR1 and CDR2: LGHNA, YNFKEQ. V gave up 1 base and J gave up 2 bases, with 5 bases separating them. CDR3 DNA: TGTGCCAGCAGCCAAGGACAACAAGAGACCCAGTACTTC. It encodes CASSQGQQETQYF.

This sequence joins TRBV6-2 or TRBV6-3 and TRBJ2-5; the D call may be TRBD1 or TRBD2 (6 bases each). V was shortened by 5 bases and J by 0 bases, with 19 bases between the two germline ends. Looked up from germline, CDR1 is MNHEY and CDR2 is SVGEGT. This CDR3 region has 17 residues. Written as DNA, the CDR3 is TGTGCCAGCAGTCCCCGGGGTTGGGGGGCAAACCAAGAGACCCAGTACTTC. Protein sequence: CASSPRGWGANQETQYF.

This chain joins TRBV6-5 and TRBJ2-3; the D is unclear. V lost 11 bases, J lost 2 bases, and 5 bases lay in between. Germline V gene sequence: CDR1 MNHEY, CDR2 SVGAGI. The length of the CDR3 is 10 residues. The CDR3 reads CAGTTDTQYF. The DNA for the CDR3 is TGTGCCGGCACCACAGATACGCAGTATTTT.

The J gene is TRBJ2-3, the V gene TRBV3-1 (or the pseudogene TRBV3-2), with 15 bases fitting TRBD2. V dropped 3 bases and J dropped 8; count of bases not matched to a gene: 9. The length of the CDR3 is 17 residues. Germline lookup yields CDR1 LGHDT and CDR2 YNNKEL (reference sequence). CDR3 bases: TGTGCCAGCAGCCAGGGTGGACTAGCGGGGGGGCAGGGTACGCAGTATTTT. Encoded protein: CASSQGGLAGGQGTQYF.

The CDR3 here is CASSFRDRDLYGYTF. CDR3 DNA sequence: TGTGCCAGCAGCTTCCGGGACAGGGATCTCTATGGCTACACCTTC. The V gene is TRBV5-6, the J gene TRBJ1-2; 9 bases agree with TRBD1. The CDR3 extends over 15 amino acids. The V and J ends lost 2 bases and 4 bases, in that order; junction bases with no gene match: 6. From germline, CDR1 is SGHDT and CDR2 YYEEEE.

This chain links TRBV6-5 with TRBJ2-5; possibly TRBD1 for D (5 bases). CDR3 length: 11 amino acids. Trimming removed 6 bases at V and 7 bases at J, with 9 bases between. Germline V gives CDR1 MNHEY, CDR2 SVGAGI. DNA for the CDR3: TGTGCCAGCAGGGCCAGGGCGACCCAGTACTTC. Protein: CASRARATQYF.

This chain connects TRBV2 to TRBJ1-5, with no clear D. CDR1 and CDR2 from the germline V gene are SNHLY and FYNNEI. The CDR3 is 13 residues long. Trimming left V 4 bases short and J 3 bases short, with 7 bases between. The CDR3 nucleotides are TGTGCCAGCAGTGGCTTCCACAATCAGCCCCAGCATTTT. Its protein product is CASSGFHNQPQHF. Full variable domain (rest looked up from reference TRBV2 and TRBJ1-5): EPEVTQTPSHQVTQMGQEVILRCVPISNHLYFYWYRQILGQKVEFLVSFYNNEISEKSEIFDDQFSVERPDGSNFTLKIRSTKLEDSAMYFCASSGFHNQPQHFGDGTRLSIL.

J is TRBJ1-2 and V is TRBV6-6; the D gene is possibly TRBD1 (5 bases). The V and J ends lost 6 bases and 5 bases respectively, with 19 bases between them. CDR3 length: 15 residues. Germline lookup yields CDR1 MNHNY and CDR2 SVGAGI (reference sequence). The CDR3 loop is CASSSLPDTTYGYTF. The CDR3, as DNA: TGTGCCAGCAGCTCCCTCCCGGACACAACGTATGGCTACACCTTC.

V usage is TRBV5-6 and J usage is TRBJ2-5; D not resolved. Germline lookup yields CDR1 SGHDT and CDR2 YYEEEE. CDR3 size: 13 residues. Trimming took off 3 bases at V and 5 bases at J, with 11 bases between the two ends. The CDR3 is CASSYEDLETQYF. The DNA of the CDR3 is TGTGCCAGCAGCTACGAGGATCTGGAGACCCAGTACTTC.

This clone has just one count. The chain links TRBV5-1 to TRBJ2-2; no clear D. The CDR3 covers 15 residues. The V and J ends lost 4 bases and 4 bases respectively, with 14 bases between them. Per germline, CDR1 SGHRS and CDR2 YFSETQ. The CDR3 is CASSAPVRSTGELFF. The DNA for the CDR3 is TGCGCCAGCAGCGCCCCAGTCAGGTCCACCGGGGAGCTGTTTTTT.

The V gene is TRBV11-2, the J gene TRBJ1-2, with D perhaps matching TRBD1 (5 bases). Germline assignment: CDR1 SGHAT and CDR2 FQNNGV. This CDR3 region has 17 residues. With 5 bases removed from V and 3 bases from J, the gap between germline ends came to 22 bases. The CDR3 reads CASSPELGEAVYYGYTF. CDR3 coding DNA: TGTGCCAGCAGCCCGGAGCTGGGGGAGGCGGTCTACTATGGCTACACCTTC.

This sequence joins TRBV2 and TRBJ2-7; D call uncertain. Germline lookup yields CDR1 SNHLY and CDR2 FYNNEI. The CDR3 sequence is 12 residues long. V was clipped by 7 bases and J by 6 bases, with 13 bases between them. The CDR3 sequence: CASKISACEQYF. CDR3 sequence (DNA): TGTGCCAGCAAAATTTCAGCCTGCGAGCAGTACTTC.

The chain has TRBV2 and TRBJ2-7; 10 bases are a match to TRBD2. CDR3 size: 19 residues. Trimming cost V 2 bases and J 1 base; bases outside gene matches: 14. CDR1 is SNHLY, CDR2 FYNNEI, per germline. CDR3 residues: CASSELPLAGVARSYEQYF. The CDR3 DNA sequence: TGTGCCAGCAGTGAATTACCCCTAGCGGGGGTCGCCCGTTCCTACGAGCAGTACTTC.

Only one count was recorded for this clone. This chain joins TRBV3-1 (or the pseudogene TRBV3-2) and TRBJ1-5; no reliable D call. The CDR3 contains 15 residues. Trimming stripped 1 base from V and 1 base from J, with 8 bases between. Germline lookup yields CDR1 LGHDT and CDR2 YNNKEL (reference sequence). The CDR3 DNA follows: TGTGCCAGCAGCCAAGTATTGGGCAGCAATCAGCCCCAGCATTTT. Translation gives CASSQVLGSNQPQHF.